This passage covers 26 T cell receptor beta chains from one sample sequenced in a study of T cell responses to AZD1222 COVID-19 vaccine. Generated by immunoSEQ multiplex PCR, the TCRdb table keeps only in-frame clones and is missing some. The data show about 140,000 clones, around 93% seen once. The source was peripheral blood, collected on day 0 of AZD1222 vaccination. These receptor sequences come from an adult in good health.

This rearrangement joins TRBV12-5 to TRBJ2-1; 7 bases are a match to TRBD2. Germline lookup yields CDR1 LGHNT and CDR2 FRNRAP. After removal of 5 bases from V and 3 bases from J, the junction contained 7 bases not matched to a gene. The CDR3 length is 15 residues. The CDR3 loop reads CASGTPAGRYNEQFF. In nucleotides, the CDR3 is TGTGCTAGTGGTACCCCAGCGGGACGCTACAATGAGCAGTTCTTC.

The rearrangement links TRBV6-2 or TRBV6-3 to TRBJ1-5; TRBD1 agrees at 8 bases. Trimming at V came to 4 bases and at J to 6 bases, leaving 5 bases not matched to a gene. The CDR3 is made up of 14 amino acids. Germline V gives CDR1 MNHEY, CDR2 SVGEGT. In nucleotides, the CDR3 is TGTGCCAGCAGTTTCGGGACAGGTGGTCAGCCCCAGCATTTT. It translates to CASSFGTGGQPQHF.

The rearrangement uses TRBV9 and TRBJ2-7; no reliable D call. The CDR3 has 16 residues. Trimming left V 0 bases short and J 4 bases short, with 17 bases between. The germline CDR1 and CDR2 sequences are SGDLS and YYNGEE. The CDR3 nucleotides are TGTGCCAGCAGCGTAGGTTTAATTGATGGTTTTTACGAGCAGTACTTC. This gives the protein CASSVGLIDGFYEQYF.

This chain joins TRBV6-1 and TRBJ2-5; TRBD2 matches 7 bases. The germline gives CDR1 MNHNS, CDR2 SASEGT. The CDR3 consists of 11 residues. The CDR3 sequence is CGSRGQETQYF. CDR3 bases: TGTGGGTCGCGGGGGCAAGAGACCCAGTACTTC.

In this sample, this clone turned up a few times. The gene calls are TRBV29-1 and TRBJ1-4, with a tentative D call TRBD1 (6 bases). Per the germline V gene, CDR1 is SQVTM and CDR2 is ANQGSEA. Trimming cost V 2 bases and J 8 bases, with 15 bases left between them. The CDR3 loop spans 14 amino acids. CDR3 protein: CSVELGTSREKLFF. CDR3 nucleotide sequence: TGCAGCGTTGAACTAGGGACAAGCAGAGAAAAACTGTTTTTT.

The chain joins TRBV18 to TRBJ1-1, with D possibly TRBD1 on 6 matching bases. Trimming left V 3 bases short and J 6 bases short, with 8 bases between. Germline assignment: CDR1 KGHSH and CDR2 LQKENI. This CDR3 has 12 residues. This CDR3 reads CASSPRGPEAFF. The CDR3 DNA reads as TGTGCCAGCTCACCGCGGGGGCCTGAAGCTTTCTTT.

The chain joins TRBV27 to TRBJ1-6; 7 bases map to TRBD1. The CDR3 loop spans 13 amino acids. J lost 9 bases, V lost 5 bases, and 4 bases had no gene match. Germline CDR1 and CDR2: MNHEY and SMNVEV (reference sequence). CDR3 region: CASSPRGGSPLHF. CDR3 DNA: TGTGCCAGCAGTCCCAGGGGGGGTTCACCCCTCCACTTT.

This clone was recorded only once. This chain joins TRBV12-3 or TRBV12-4 and TRBJ1-4; D unresolved. The CDR3 covers 13 residues. The V and J ends lost 6 bases and 5 bases respectively, with 10 bases between them. CDR3: CASRLDSNEKLFF. DNA for the CDR3: TGTGCCAGCAGGCTAGACTCGAATGAAAAACTGTTTTTT.

The chain employs TRBV7-2 and TRBJ1-2; D is perhaps TRBD1 (5 bases). The CDR3 sequence is 13 residues long. Germline V gene sequence: CDR1 SGHTA, CDR2 FQGNSA. V was cut by 5 bases and J by 3 bases, with 10 bases left in between. The CDR3 is CASSRGADYGYTF. CDR3 DNA sequence: TGTGCCAGCAGCCGAGGGGCGGACTATGGCTACACCTTC.

The genes are TRBV2 and TRBJ2-1; D might be TRBD2 (6 bases). The ends were cut back, 7 bases at V and 4 bases at J, with 17 bases in the middle. The CDR3 runs 15 residues. Germline lookup yields CDR1 SNHLY and CDR2 FYNNEI. This chain's CDR3 is CASTDGGGGYNEQFF. CDR3 DNA: TGTGCCAGCACCGACGGGGGTGGTGGTTACAATGAGCAGTTCTTC. The whole variable domain, remainder taken from reference TRBV2 and TRBJ2-1, is EPEVTQTPSHQVTQMGQEVILRCVPISNHLYFYWYRQILGQKVEFLVSFYNNEISEKSEIFDDQFSVERPDGSNFTLKIRSTKLEDSAMYFCASTDGGGGYNEQFFGPGTRLTVL.

This sequence joins TRBV24-1 and TRBJ2-1; D unclear. Germline loops: CDR1 KGHDR, CDR2 SFDVKD. The germline V and J ends were trimmed by 5 bases and 5 bases, with 9 bases remaining between them. This CDR3 comprises 13 residues. The CDR3 nucleotides are TGTGCCACCAGTGCGGCGGCTCACAATGAGCAGTTCTTC. Its translation: CATSAAAHNEQFF.

The J gene is TRBJ1-1, the V gene TRBV30, with 7 bases aligning to TRBD1. V dropped 1 base and J dropped 1; count of bases not matched to a gene: 6. This CDR3 contains 15 residues. Per the germline V gene, CDR1 is GTSNPN and CDR2 is SVGIG (reference sequence). This CDR3 is CAWSALGTANTEAFF. DNA of the CDR3: TGTGCCTGGAGTGCGCTGGGGACAGCGAACACTGAAGCTTTCTTT.

This clone was recorded once. The rearrangement links TRBV11-3 to TRBJ1-6; D gene unclear. The CDR3 is 17 amino acids. V was clipped by 0 bases and J by 0 bases, with 9 bases between them. Per the germline V gene, CDR1 is SGHNT and CDR2 is YENEEA. The CDR3 loop is CASSLEGISSYNSPLHF. The CDR3 DNA reads as TGTGCCAGCAGCTTAGAGGGGATTAGCTCCTATAATTCACCCCTCCACTTT.

The V call is TRBV28, the J call TRBJ2-2, with D maybe TRBD2 (6 bases). The CDR3 loop spans 15 amino acids. The V and J ends lost 2 bases and 5 bases respectively, with 12 bases between them. CDR1 is MDHEN, CDR2 SYDVKM, per germline. CDR3 coding DNA: TGTGCCAGCAGTTTACGGGGGATTAGGACCGGGGAGCTGTTTTTT. Protein: CASSLRGIRTGELFF.

The J gene is TRBJ2-5, the V gene TRBV2, with TRBD1 matching 8 bases. Germline V gene lookup returns CDR1 SNHLY and CDR2 FYNNEI. The CDR3 length is 15 residues. The V and J ends lost 5 bases and 6 bases, in that order; junction bases with no gene match: 11. In nucleotides, the CDR3 is TGTGCCAGCAGTTCGGACAGGGTAGGGGCTCAGACCCAGTACTTC. It yields the protein CASSSDRVGAQTQYF.

The CDR3: CASSLRGTYNEQFF. The CDR3 nucleotides are TGTGCCAGCAGCTTACGCGGGACCTACAATGAGCAGTTCTTC. V gene TRBV7-8 combines with J gene TRBJ2-1; the D gene is possibly TRBD2 (6 bases). The CDR3 has 14 amino acids. V lost 2 bases and J lost 2, with 7 bases in between. Germline V gene lookup returns CDR1 SGHVS and CDR2 FQNEAQ. The variable domain in full, with the rest retrieved from reference TRBV7-8 and TRBJ2-1, is GAGVSQSPRYKVAKRGQDVALRCDPISGHVSLFWYQQALGQGPEFLTYFQNEAQLDKSGLPSDRFFAERPEGSVSTLKIQRTQQEDSAVYLCASSLRGTYNEQFFGPGTRLTVL.

The genes are TRBV6-5 and TRBJ1-5; D remains unclear. The germline V and J ends were trimmed by 6 bases and 3 bases, with 12 bases remaining between them. The CDR3 loop spans 14 amino acids. Germline V gene lookup returns CDR1 MNHEY and CDR2 SVGAGI. The CDR3 region is CASSRTRHNQPQHF. For the CDR3, the DNA is TGTGCCAGCAGCCGCACCAGGCACAATCAGCCCCAGCATTTT.

The sample holds one count of this clone. Lacking the conserved final phenylalanine or tryptophan, this CDR3 likely reflects a read error. The DNA is omitted, as the CDR3 cannot be located on it reliably, and the CDR3 follows TCRdb's listing. The rearrangement joins TRBV13 to TRBJ1-2; the table calls TRBD1, which could not be checked here. In germline, CDR1 is PRHDT, CDR2 FYEKMQ (reference sequence). The CDR3 spans 12 amino acids, including both terminal residues. The CDR3 sequence is CASSLGRSDTRP.

The V and J genes are TRBV9 and TRBJ1-2; TRBD1 is a possible D gene (6 bases). CDR3 length: 13 residues. In germline, CDR1 is SGDLS, CDR2 YYNGEE. The germline V and J ends were trimmed by 4 bases and 4 bases, with 11 bases remaining between them. This CDR3 is CASSRGGTYGYTF. The CDR3 DNA reads TGTGCCAGCAGCCGAGGGGGTACCTATGGCTACACCTTC.

V gene TRBV19 combines with J gene TRBJ2-7; D is perhaps TRBD1 or TRBD2 (6 bases each). The CDR3 has 13 amino acids. Germline V gene data show CDR1 as LNHDA and CDR2 as SQIVND (reference sequence). V was trimmed by 6 bases and J by 6 bases, leaving 15 bases between them. The CDR3 protein is CASSPGGGREQYF. The CDR3, as DNA: TGTGCCAGTAGCCCGGGTGGGGGGCGCGAGCAGTACTTC.

The chain uses TRBV10-1 and TRBJ1-6, with 7 bases fitting TRBD1. With V trimmed by 8 bases and J by 9 bases, 7 bases remained unmatched. The CDR3 totals 13 residues. Germline CDR1 reads WNHNN; CDR2 reads SYGVQD (reference sequence). The CDR3 region is CASSTGLFSPLHF. The CDR3, as DNA: TGCGCCAGCTCGACAGGGCTTTTTTCACCCCTCCACTTT.

The chain joins TRBV28 to TRBJ1-3; D unresolved. From germline, CDR1 is MDHEN and CDR2 SYDVKM. The V and J ends lost 6 bases and 4 bases respectively, with 7 bases between them. CDR3 length: 12 residues. The DNA of the CDR3 is TGTGCCAGCAGCTTGGTGGGAAACACCATATATTTT. It yields the protein CASSLVGNTIYF.

There are a few counts of this clone. The rearrangement joins TRBV7-9 to TRBJ2-7; a weak D match, TRBD2 (6 bases). This CDR3 spans 14 amino acids. Germline V gives CDR1 SEHNR, CDR2 FQNEAQ (reference sequence). Between the trimmed V and J ends, which lost 6 bases and 7 bases, there was a span of 19 bases. The chain's CDR3 is CASSSGPSAGEQYF. CDR3 nucleotide sequence: TGTGCCAGCAGTTCCGGCCCCTCGGCGGGGGAGCAGTACTTC.

The chain employs TRBV3-1 (or the pseudogene TRBV3-2) and TRBJ1-2; tentative D call: TRBD1 (6 bases). CDR3 size: 16 residues. Germline CDR1 is LGHDT and CDR2 is YNNKEL (reference sequence). V was cut by 0 bases and J by 5 bases, with 16 bases left in between. The CDR3 spells CASSQDPWGRGYGYTF. The CDR3 nucleotides read TGTGCCAGCAGCCAAGATCCATGGGGGCGCGGGTATGGCTACACCTTC.

This chain joins TRBV27 and TRBJ1-5; D is unclear. V was clipped by 2 bases and J by 7 bases, with 9 bases between them. CDR1 MNHEY and CDR2 SMNVEV come from the germline V gene (reference sequence). The CDR3 totals 13 residues. The CDR3 sequence is CASSLGRGQPQHF. CDR3 DNA sequence: TGTGCCAGCAGTTTAGGCAGAGGACAGCCCCAGCATTTT.

This clone was picked up a small number of times. This chain connects TRBV27 to TRBJ2-1; D is unresolved. Germline CDR1 reads MNHEY; CDR2 reads SMNVEV (reference sequence). CDR3 length equals 12 residues. The V and J ends lost 4 bases and 4 bases respectively, with 5 bases between them. CDR3 DNA sequence: TGTGCCAGCAGTTCAGGATACAATGAGCAGTTCTTC. The encoded protein is CASSSGYNEQFF.